This entry describes one TCR beta chain. Trimming cost V 0 bases and J 11 bases; bases outside gene matches: 24. The CDR3 is made up of 19 amino acids. Germline-derived CDR1 and CDR2 are LNHNV and YYDKDF (reference sequence). This record belongs to a study of blood T cells in healthy people across ages. Sample-barcoded 5' priming and a J-beta primer mix drove a second PCR of roughly 7 to 11 cycles. TCRdb called the 5' RACE reads again in MiXCR, with one record for every CDR3 protein. Of about 1,500,000 distinct CDR3 sequences in the sample, 42% are singletons; the top ten hold less than 8%. This TCR came from a woman between 18 and 29 years old in good health. This rearrangement joins TRBV15 to TRBJ2-5; 7 nucleotides match TRBD2. Sequencing was carried out using blood. The CDR3 region is CATSRDRGGSLRLANEQYF. CDR3 bases: TGTGCCACCAGCAGAGATCGTGGCGGGAGCCTACGGCTGGCCAATGAGCAGTACTTC.